This T cell receptor (beta chain) was found in a study of CD8 T cells in ankylosing spondylitis. Whole-study results and caveats: Clones tied to disease were said to be significantly enriched in matched ankylosing spondylitis synovial fluid. Seven to nine highly homologous variants made up a TCR beta motif that seemed to typify ankylosing spondylitis blood.

Molecular-barcoded quantitative 5'-RACE produced these TCR beta libraries. TCRdb passed the 5' RACE reads through MiXCR, listing each CDR3 protein once. The sample shows about 330,000 distinct CDR3 sequences, approximately 8% of them seen only once. A word on this clonotype: What it recognizes is unknown.

Sequencing was done on a sample of blood, either unsorted or a sorted T cell fraction (not recorded which). The sequence was collected from a male donor with ankylosing spondylitis.

The DNA of the CDR3 is TGTGCCAGTAGTATTAGTAGCAGCTCAGGGGGCAATCAGCCCCAGCATTTT. Protein sequence: CASSISSSSGGNQPQHF. The V call is TRBV19, the J call TRBJ1-5; TRBD1 might be the D (6 bases). The CDR3 totals 17 residues. Deletions cut 3 bases from V and 2 bases from J, with 17 bases between. Germline V gene sequence: CDR1 LNHDA, CDR2 SQIVND (reference sequence).